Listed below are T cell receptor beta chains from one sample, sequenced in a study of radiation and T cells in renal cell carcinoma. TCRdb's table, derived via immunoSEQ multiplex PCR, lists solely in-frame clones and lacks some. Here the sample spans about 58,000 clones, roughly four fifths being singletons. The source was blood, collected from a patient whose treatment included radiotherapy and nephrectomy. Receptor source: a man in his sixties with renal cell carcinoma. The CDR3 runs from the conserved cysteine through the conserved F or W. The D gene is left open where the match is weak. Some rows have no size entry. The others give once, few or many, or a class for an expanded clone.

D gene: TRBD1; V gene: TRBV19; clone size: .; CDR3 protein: CASSAQGLGEKLFF
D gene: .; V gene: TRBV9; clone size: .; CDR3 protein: CASLADTQYF
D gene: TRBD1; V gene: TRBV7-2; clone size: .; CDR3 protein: CASSLVGTGGGEAFF
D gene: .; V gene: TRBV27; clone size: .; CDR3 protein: CASSLQGTQYF
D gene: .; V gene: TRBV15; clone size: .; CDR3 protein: CATSRDRGASGNTIYF
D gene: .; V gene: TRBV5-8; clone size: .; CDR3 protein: CASSEYRMNTEAFF
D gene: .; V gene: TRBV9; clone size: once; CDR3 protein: CASSVGANEKLFF
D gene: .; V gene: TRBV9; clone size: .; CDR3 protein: CASSPGDWGLGRGYGYTF
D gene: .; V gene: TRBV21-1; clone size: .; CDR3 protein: CASSTVGGPAGELFF
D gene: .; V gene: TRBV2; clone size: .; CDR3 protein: CASVKGGELFF
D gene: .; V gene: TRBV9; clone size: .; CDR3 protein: CASSVIHEAGGELFF
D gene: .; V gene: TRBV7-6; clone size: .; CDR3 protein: CASSYRDTTDTQYF
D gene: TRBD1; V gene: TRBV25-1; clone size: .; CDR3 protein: CASSDGTGKEFF
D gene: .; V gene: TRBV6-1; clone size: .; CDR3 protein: CASSVAIAAFDQSSYNEQFF
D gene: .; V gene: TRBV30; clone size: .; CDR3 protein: CAWSVRWDEKLFF
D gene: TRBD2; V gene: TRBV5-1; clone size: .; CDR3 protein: CASSLMTSATYNEQFF
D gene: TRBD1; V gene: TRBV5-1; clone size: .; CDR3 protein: CASSLSRLGQSFEETQYF
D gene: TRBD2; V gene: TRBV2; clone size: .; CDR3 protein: CASSGERGGQETQYF
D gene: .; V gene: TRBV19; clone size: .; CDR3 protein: CASSSQGAGANVLTF
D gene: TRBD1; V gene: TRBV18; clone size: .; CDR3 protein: CASSPARGLQETQYF
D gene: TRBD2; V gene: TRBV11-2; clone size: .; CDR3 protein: CASSLDQRGVSDTQYF
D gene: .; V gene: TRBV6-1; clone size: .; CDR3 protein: CASIWGGSGNTIYF
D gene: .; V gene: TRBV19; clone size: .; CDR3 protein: CASSTGLVETDTQYF
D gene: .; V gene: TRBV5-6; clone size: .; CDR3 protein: CASSRTDSGNTIYF
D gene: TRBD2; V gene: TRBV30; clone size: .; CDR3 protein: CAWRLRTSGSGELFF